These 2 T cell receptor beta chains came from one sample sequenced in a study of synovial regulatory T cells in juvenile arthritis. Generated by immunoSEQ multiplex PCR, the TCRdb table keeps only in-frame clones and is missing some. The table lists 9,500 to 10,000 clones, with approximately 0.73% in the top ten. The sample comprised Treg cells from blood. Subset described: remaining (HLA-DR-negative) circulating blood Treg cells. Source of these receptors: a donor aged 2-30 years with juvenile idiopathic arthritis.

This chain uses TRBV27 with TRBJ1-6. The CDR3 runs to 14 residues. No DNA is listed. The germline CDR1 and CDR2 sequences are MNHEY and SMNVEV (reference sequence). The CDR3 sequence: CATHRNSYNSPLHF.

The chain has TRBV19 and TRBJ2-1; the D call from TCRdb, TRBD1, cannot be confirmed without DNA. The germline V gene has CDR1 LNHDA and CDR2 SQIVND (reference sequence). The CDR3 extends over 12 amino acids. No coding sequence is recorded. The CDR3 loop reads CASARPGQGQFF.